This record looks at one T cell receptor (beta chain) sequence and its context. What it binds is not known. The source of the sample is a study of a mutant IDH1 vaccine in newly diagnosed glioma. Study summary: Treatment recipients were about 60% male and about 40% female, and their mean age was roughly 40 years. Findings of the study overall: Among top peripheral T cell clonotypes, changes seemed unrelated to pseudoprogression.

The ends lost 8 bases at V and 8 bases at J; junction bases unmatched: 7. Germline V gives CDR1 MDHEN, CDR2 SYDVKM. The CDR3 is 14 amino acids. As for time point: week 47, end of study. A 20-mer mutant IDH1 peptide at 300 ug was injected subcutaneously with topical imiquimod. Donors had new IDH1-mutant astrocytomas of WHO grade 3 or 4 (ATRX-lost). Profiling relied on immunoSEQ multiplex PCR, and the TCRdb table lists in-frame clones only, not all of them. This sample yields nearly 50,000 clones, of which roughly 80% are seen a single time; around 4.7% belongs to the top ten. Sequencing was performed on PBMCs, taken from a glioma patient whose treatment included an IDH1 peptide vaccine. This TCR came from a woman younger than 45 with glioma. Some clones in this sample may be carry-over from other donors' samples. The rearrangement joins TRBV28 to TRBJ2-4, with 12 bases aligning to TRBD1. The DNA of the CDR3 is TGTGCCAGCGAGACCGGGACAGGGGGCCACATTCAGTACTTC. Its protein product is CASETGTGGHIQYF.